This T cell receptor beta chain was captured by sequencing in a study of cytomegalovirus exposure and HLA in healthy donors. General observations from the study: Some TCR beta chains (roughly 160 of them) were listed as cytomegalovirus-associated. In presence/absence analyses, roughly uniform sequencing depth across donors was assumed.

Notes on this clone: What it binds is unknown.

PCR involved 60 Vbeta and 13 Jbeta primers. Data came from immunoSEQ multiplex PCR; TCRdb stores just in-frame clones and leaves some out. The sample yields approximately 150,000 clones, more than 80% seen once. There are 14 residues in the CDR3. Trimming left V 1 base short and J 3 bases short, with 10 bases between. Germline CDR1 is MGHDK and CDR2 is SYGVNS. The source material was PBMCs. This receptor was identified in a woman aged 25 to 39 in good health and CMV-seropositive. The chain couples TRBV25-1 to TRBJ2-7; D is unresolved. The CDR3 DNA follows: TGTGCCAGCAGTGAATCAACAGAACACTACGAGCAGTACTTC. It encodes CASSESTEHYEQYF.